These 2 T cell receptor beta chains were sequenced from one sample in a study of T cell responses to AZD1222 COVID-19 vaccine. Libraries were prepared by immunoSEQ multiplex PCR; TCRdb keeps only in-frame clonotypes and omits some of them. There are 110,000 to 150,000 clones in the sample; about 92% occur only once, and more than 0.8% lies in the top ten. The sample consisted of peripheral blood, taken on day 0 of MenACWY control vaccination. Source of these receptors: an adult in good health.

The V gene is TRBV4-1, the J gene TRBJ1-3; 7 bases are shared with TRBD1. The germline V gene has CDR1 MGHRA and CDR2 YSYEKL. The CDR3 is 16 residues long. J lost 1 base, V lost 2 bases, and 5 bases had no gene match. DNA for the CDR3: TGCGCCAGCAGCCAATTTCAGGGGGGGTCTGGAAACACCATATATTTT. Protein: CASSQFQGGSGNTIYF.

This clone was observed a single time. The chain employs TRBV19 and TRBJ1-2; D gene unclear. CDR1 and CDR2 (germline): LNHDA, SQIVND (reference sequence). The V end was cut by 5 bases, the J end by 4 bases, with 11 bases between. This CDR3 contains 13 residues. CDR3 nucleotide sequence: TGTGCCAGTAGTGGAGACGCTGGCTATGGCTACACCTTC. Translated, it gives CASSGDAGYGYTF.